This is a list of T cell receptor beta chains from one sample in a study of T cell responses to AZD1222 COVID-19 vaccine. The method was immunoSEQ multiplex PCR; TCRdb's version includes in-frame clones alone and lacks a portion of them. Here the sample spans 99,000 or so clones, around nine tenths being singletons. Sequencing was performed on peripheral blood, taken on day 0 of AZD1222 vaccination. These receptors were obtained from an adult in good health. The CDR3 runs from the conserved cysteine through the conserved F or W. D genes are given only for firm matches. Clone size, where shown, is once, few, many, or a class for clones that have expanded.

NA	TRBV2	NA	TRBJ1-3	TGTGCCAGCAGTGTAGCTGAAGGAAACACCATATATTTT	CASSVAEGNTIYF
TRBD1	TRBV19	few	TRBJ2-1	TGTGCCAGTACCCGGTTCGGGACAGGGGGTATTAATGAGCAGTTCTTC	CASTRFGTGGINEQFF
NA	TRBV15	NA	TRBJ1-1	TGTGCCACCAGCAGAGTTGGGGGCACTGAAGCTTTCTTT	CATSRVGGTEAFF
TRBD2	TRBV7-6	NA	TRBJ2-7	TGTGCCAGCAGCCCACACACTAGCGGGAGGCCCCTGGCCCCTAGCTCCTACGAGCAGTACTTC	CASSPHTSGRPLAPSSYEQYF
TRBD1	TRBV27	NA	TRBJ1-1	TGTGCCAGCAGTTCCGGGACAGGGAGTGCTGAAGCTTTCTTT	CASSSGTGSAEAFF
NA	TRBV27	NA	TRBJ2-7	TGTGCCAGCCACACGGGGGGCAGGTCCTACGAGCAGTACTTC	CASHTGGRSYEQYF
NA	TRBV30	few	TRBJ1-1	TGTGCCTGGAGTGTTGTATGGAAGGCCACTGAAGCTTTCTTT	CAWSVVWKATEAFF
NA	TRBV2	NA	TRBJ1-6	TGTGCTGTTGGGAAATCACCCCTCCACTTT	CAVGKSPLHF
NA	TRBV10-3	NA	TRBJ1-3	TGTGCCATCGAGCCCCATGGGACCCCAACGGGAAACACCATATATTTT	CAIEPHGTPTGNTIYF
NA	TRBV2	NA	TRBJ2-2	TGTGCCAGCAGTTTTGGACAGAACACCGGGGAGCTGTTTTTT	CASSFGQNTGELFF
NA	TRBV6-5	NA	TRBJ2-4	TGTGCCAGCAGTTACAGGGGTACGGGGCAAGACATTCAGTACTTC	CASSYRGTGQDIQYF
TRBD1	TRBV6-5	NA	TRBJ2-5	TGTGCCAGCAGTTACGCGGGACAGGGAGAACAGACCCAGTACTTC	CASSYAGQGEQTQYF
NA	TRBV6-5	once	TRBJ1-2	TGTGCCAGCAGTCCGACATGGGGCTATGGCTACACCTTC	CASSPTWGYGYTF
NA	TRBV28	NA	TRBJ1-6	TGTGCCAGCAGTACTCCCGGTACAGGGAAGGATTCACCCCTCCACTTT	CASSTPGTGKDSPLHF
TRBD2	TRBV7-2	NA	TRBJ2-3	TGTGCCAGCAGCTTAGCAGCGGTAGCGGGAGGGCGCGGCACAGATACGCAGTATTTT	CASSLAAVAGGRGTDTQYF
NA	TRBV7-8	NA	TRBJ1-2	TGTGCCAGCAGCTTAGGGGGAGGGTCCTATGGCTACACCTTC	CASSLGGGSYGYTF
TRBD2	TRBV13	NA	TRBJ2-2	TGTGCCAGCAGCGAAGCGGGAGAAACCGGGGAGCTGTTTTTT	CASSEAGETGELFF
TRBD2	TRBV4-1	NA	TRBJ2-5	TGCGCCAGCAGCCAAGGGGAGGGAGTTGGGCAAGAGACCCAGTACTTC	CASSQGEGVGQETQYF
NA	TRBV6-1	NA	TRBJ1-5	TGTGCCAGCAGTGAAGCCTCGGGGGCAGGGCAGCCCCAGCATTTT	CASSEASGAGQPQHF
NA	TRBV7-2	NA	TRBJ2-7	TGTGCCAGCAGCCCGGGACCCAACCCAGAGCAGTACTTC	CASSPGPNPEQYF
TRBD1	TRBV19	NA	TRBJ1-5	TGTGCCAGTAGTATTACAGGGGACAATCAGCCCCAGCATTTT	CASSITGDNQPQHF
NA	TRBV19	NA	TRBJ2-7	TGTGCCAGTAGTTCATCGGACGGTTACGAGCAGTACTTC	CASSSSDGYEQYF
NA	TRBV13	NA	TRBJ2-7	TGTGCCAGCAGCTTATCTGGGACAAACAGGGAGGGATCCTACGAGCAGTACTTC	CASSLSGTNREGSYEQYF
TRBD2	TRBV7-2	NA	TRBJ2-3	TGTGCCAGCAGCTTAGACTCGGCGGGAGTCGACACGCAGTATTTT	CASSLDSAGVDTQYF
NA	TRBV3-1/TRBV3-2	NA	TRBJ1-5	TGTGCCAGCAGCCAAGATAATGTAGGGCTCAATCAGCCCCAGCATTTT	CASSQDNVGLNQPQHF
NA	TRBV15	NA	TRBJ1-5	TGTGCCACGGGTCAGGGGTCATACAACAATCAGCCCCAGCATTTT	CATGQGSYNNQPQHF
NA	TRBV5-1	NA	TRBJ2-5	TGCGCCAGCAGCTTGGGGCAGGAAGAGACCCAGTACTTC	CASSLGQEETQYF
TRBD2	TRBV19	NA	TRBJ2-1	TGTGCCAGTAGTATCCTCAAGACTAGCGCGAGCTCCTACAATGAGCAGTTCTTC	CASSILKTSASSYNEQFF
NA	TRBV14	NA	TRBJ1-3	TGTGCCAGCAGCCAAGATCTGGCGGGCACCATATATTTT	CASSQDLAGTIYF
TRBD2	TRBV5-4	NA	TRBJ2-7	TGTGCCAGCAGCTTGGCGGCTAGCGGGAGTCTGTACGAGCAGTACTTC	CASSLAASGSLYEQYF
TRBD1	TRBV6-2/TRBV6-3	NA	TRBJ1-5	TGTGCCAGCAGTGAGAGGACAGGGGGCATCAATCAGCCCCAGCATTTT	CASSERTGGINQPQHF
NA	TRBV28	NA	TRBJ1-5	TGTGCCAGCAGTTTAACCGAGGGGCAGCCCCAGCATTTT	CASSLTEGQPQHF
NA	TRBV28	once	TRBJ1-6	TGTGCCAGCAGCCTTCGTTATTCACCCCTCCACTTT	CASSLRYSPLHF
NA	TRBV6-6	NA	TRBJ2-2	TGTGCCAGCAGTTACTCCTCGTTGAACACCGGGGAGCTGTTTTTT	CASSYSSLNTGELFF
NA	TRBV5-1	NA	TRBJ1-2	TGCGCCAGCAGCCCGGGACACCTAAACTATGGCTACACCTTC	CASSPGHLNYGYTF
TRBD1	TRBV24-1	NA	TRBJ1-5	TGTGCCACCAGTGGCGGGACAGGGGGGTATAGCAATCAGCCCCAGCATTTT	CATSGGTGGYSNQPQHF
TRBD1	TRBV3-1/TRBV3-2	once	TRBJ1-5	TGTGCCAGCAGCTCCACAGCCCACAGGGGAGGCAATCAGCCCCAGCATTTT	CASSSTAHRGGNQPQHF
NA	TRBV12-3/TRBV12-4	NA	TRBJ1-5	TGTGCCAGCACCCCAGGAAGCAATCAGCCCCAGCATTTT	CASTPGSNQPQHF
NA	TRBV5-6	NA	TRBJ2-5	TGTGCCAGCAGCTTGGCGGGGCGAGAGACCCAGTACTTC	CASSLAGRETQYF
NA	TRBV13	NA	TRBJ2-3	TGTGCCAGCGGGGACGGGAGATCGATCACAGATACGCAGTATTTT	CASGDGRSITDTQYF
TRBD1	TRBV5-1	NA	TRBJ1-4	TGCGCCAGCAGTACGACAGGGGGCTCTGAAAAACTGTTTTTT	CASSTTGGSEKLFF
TRBD1	TRBV2	NA	TRBJ1-4	TGTGCCAGCGGCCGACAGGGGGCGCGTGAAAAGCTGTTTTTT	CASGRQGAREKLFF
TRBD1	TRBV7-3	NA	TRBJ2-7	TGTGCCAGCCTGAGGGACAGGGTCCACGAGCAGTACTTC	CASLRDRVHEQYF
NA	TRBV7-9	NA	TRBJ1-2	TGTGCCAGCAGCTTATCGCGGGCGGATCTCACCTTC	CASSLSRADLTF
TRBD1	TRBV7-9	NA	TRBJ1-1	TGTGCCAGCAGCTTACCCGGACAGGGGCTGGATGAAGCTTTCTTT	CASSLPGQGLDEAFF
TRBD2	TRBV2	NA	TRBJ2-5	TGTGCCAGCAGTGAAGGGGGACTAGCGGGAGGGAACCAAGAGACCCAGTACTTC	CASSEGGLAGGNQETQYF